The rows below give T cell receptor beta chains drawn from one sample of a study of CD8+CD57+ T cells in acquired aplastic anemia. TCRdb recomputed calls from the reads with MiXCR, one row per CDR3 protein. Of around 120,000 distinct CDR3 sequences in the sample, about 43% are singletons; the top ten hold approximately 2.6%. Sequencing was done on a sample of sorted CD4+, CD8+, or CD8+CD57+ T cells (not recorded which) from PBMCs. The source is a human donor with aplastic anemia. The CDR3 runs from the conserved cysteine through the conserved F or W. Fields, in order: J gene, clone size, V gene, D gene, CDR3 protein, CDR3 DNA. The D gene is left open where the match is weak. A row's size may be missing; if present it is once, few, many or a size class.

TRBJ1-2	NA	TRBV6-1	NA	CASSEGLPINYGYTF	TGTGCCAGCAGTGAAGGTCTCCCAATAAACTATGGCTACACCTTC
TRBJ1-2	NA	TRBV9	TRBD1	CASSEGQDYGYTF	TGTGCCAGCAGCGAGGGACAGGACTATGGCTACACCTTC
TRBJ2-1	once	TRBV11-1	NA	CASSPPAWASSYNEQFF	TGTGCCAGCAGCCCCCCTGCGTGGGCCAGCTCCTACAATGAGCAGTTCTTC
TRBJ1-2	few	TRBV30	NA	CASRPPDTYGYTF	TGTGCCTCCCGCCCACCCGATACCTATGGCTACACCTTC
TRBJ2-5	NA	TRBV11-2	TRBD1	CASSLGGQQETQYF	TGTGCCAGCAGCTTAGGGGGACAGCAAGAGACCCAGTACTTC
TRBJ2-2	NA	TRBV19	NA	CASSIGGRGINTGELFF	TGTGCCAGTAGTATAGGCGGGCGGGGCATAAACACCGGGGAGCTGTTTTTT
TRBJ1-1	NA	TRBV6-2/TRBV6-3	NA	CASSYERTHLNTEAFF	TGTGCCAGCAGTTATGAGAGGACCCACTTGAACACTGAAGCTTTCTTT
TRBJ1-4	many	TRBV5-1	TRBD1	CASSLADRGYEKLFF	TGCGCCAGCAGCTTGGCGGACAGGGGATATGAAAAACTGTTTTTT
TRBJ1-1	NA	TRBV15	NA	CATSRNRANTEAFF	TGTGCCACCAGCAGAAACAGGGCAAACACTGAAGCTTTCTTT
TRBJ1-2	NA	TRBV24-1	TRBD1	CATSALAGGRGYTF	TGTGCCACCAGTGCCTTAGCAGGGGGCCGGGGCTACACCTTC
TRBJ1-2	many	TRBV5-1	NA	CASSLVRGPDYGYTF	TGCGCCAGCAGCTTGGTGCGCGGGCCAGATTATGGCTACACCTTC
TRBJ1-1	few	TRBV3-1	NA	CASSQAGASTREAFF	TGTGCCAGCAGCCAAGCCGGGGCTTCAACAAGGGAAGCTTTCTTT
TRBJ1-1	many	TRBV20-1	NA	CSAVGQRMNTEAFF	TGCAGTGCTGTCGGACAGAGAATGAACACTGAAGCTTTCTTT
TRBJ1-6	NA	TRBV29-1	NA	CSVGGDSESPLHF	TGCAGCGTTGGGGGGGATTCGGAATCACCCCTCCACTTT
TRBJ2-2	many	TRBV24-1	NA	CATSDLTGELFF	TGTGCCACCAGTGACTTAACCGGGGAGCTGTTTTTT
TRBJ1-1	NA	TRBV19	NA	CASSNRERELAFF	TGTGCCAGTAGTAACAGGGAAAGAGAGCTAGCTTTCTTC
TRBJ2-3	NA	TRBV10-1	TRBD2	CAIKGSGSASTTDTQYF	TGCGCCATCAAGGGTAGCGGGAGTGCTAGCACGACAGATACGCAGTATTTT
TRBJ1-5	NA	TRBV27	TRBD1	CASSPTTGSNQPQHF	TGTGCCAGCAGTCCGACGACAGGGAGCAATCAGCCCCAGCATTTT
TRBJ1-3	many	TRBV5-5	NA	CASSLRGGGNTIYF	TGTGCCAGCAGCTTGCGGGGAGGAGGAAACACCATATATTTT
TRBJ2-3	NA	TRBV3-1	TRBD2	CASSPPSGGAVGPDTQYF	TGTGCCAGCAGCCCCCCGAGCGGGGGGGCAGTGGGGCCAGATACGCAGTATTTT
TRBJ1-5	few	TRBV27	NA	CASSFPGQPQHF	TGTGCCAGCAGTTTTCCCGGGCAGCCCCAGCATTTT
TRBJ1-1	NA	TRBV19	NA	CATLQGNTEAFF	TGTGCCACCCTCCAGGGGAACACTGAAGCTTTCTTT
TRBJ2-6	many	TRBV7-7	NA	CASSPGGANVLTF	TGTGCTAGCAGCCCTGGAGGGGCCAACGTCCTGACTTTC
TRBJ2-7	many	TRBV28	NA	CASSWGAGEQYF	TGTGCCAGCAGTTGGGGGGCTGGCGAGCAGTACTTC
TRBJ2-7	many	TRBV20-1	NA	CSASQNLYEQYF	TGCAGTGCTTCCCAAAACCTCTACGAGCAGTACTTC
TRBJ2-2	NA	TRBV29-1	NA	CSVVTGNTGELFF	TGCAGCGTTGTGACTGGGAACACCGGGGAGCTGTTTTTT
TRBJ2-5	many	TRBV6-1	NA	CASSAEETQYF	TGTGCCAGCAGTGCCGAAGAGACCCAGTACTTC
TRBJ2-5	few	TRBV10-3	NA	CAISETLGQETQYF	TGTGCCATCAGTGAAACGCTAGGGCAGGAGACCCAGTACTTC
TRBJ2-2	many	TRBV13	NA	CASSPPGTGELFF	TGTGCCAGCAGCCCCCCTGGGACCGGGGAGCTGTTTTTT
TRBJ1-2	NA	TRBV29-1	TRBD1	CSAQSGTGAYGYTF	TGCAGCGCACAATCCGGGACAGGGGCCTATGGCTACACCTTC
TRBJ2-2	many	TRBV20-1	NA	CSARSIDTGELFF	TGCAGTGCTAGATCTATAGACACCGGGGAGCTGTTTTTT
TRBJ2-6	NA	TRBV2	NA	CASSEAGANVLTF	TGTGCCAGCAGTGAGGCCGGGGCCAACGTCCTGACTTTC
TRBJ1-5	NA	TRBV19	NA	CASSIRVDQPQHF	TGTGCCAGTAGTATTCGGGTGGATCAGCCCCAGCATTTT
TRBJ2-5	NA	TRBV9	NA	CASSLGASETQYF	TGTGCCAGCAGTCTAGGGGCTAGTGAGACCCAGTACTTC
TRBJ1-2	NA	TRBV10-3	NA	CAINRGGADDTF	TGTGCCATCAATAGGGGGGGGGCGGACGACACCTTC
TRBJ1-2	NA	TRBV24-1	NA	CATSGGYGYTF	TGTGCCACCAGTGGCGGCTATGGCTACACCTTC
TRBJ2-3	many	TRBV10-3	NA	CAISETPTDTQYF	TGTGCCATCAGTGAAACCCCCACAGATACGCAGTATTTT
TRBJ1-2	many	TRBV5-8	NA	CASSLEGFGGYTF	TGTGCCAGCAGCTTGGAGGGGTTCGGTGGCTACACCTTC
TRBJ1-6	many	TRBV11-2	NA	CASRQMAGAPLHF	TGTGCCAGCAGACAGATGGCAGGGGCACCCCTCCACTTT
TRBJ1-4	NA	TRBV19	NA	CASQSRAGEKLFF	TGTGCCAGCCAATCCAGGGCGGGAGAAAAACTGTTTTTT
TRBJ2-2	NA	TRBV19	NA	CASSTPSRELFF	TGTGCCAGTAGTACGCCCAGCCGGGAGCTGTTTTTT
TRBJ2-3	NA	TRBV11-1	TRBD2	CASSPRILAGVLTDTQYF	TGTGCCAGCAGCCCCAGAATTCTAGCGGGGGTCCTCACAGATACGCAGTATTTT
TRBJ1-1	NA	TRBV6-5	NA	CASSWSGGVAVSTEAFF	TGTGCCAGCAGTTGGTCTGGGGGGGTGGCGGTGAGCACTGAAGCTTTCTTT
TRBJ1-2	NA	TRBV29-1	NA	CSVLGGNYGYTF	TGCAGCGTCCTAGGGGGGAACTATGGCTACACCTTC
TRBJ2-1	many	TRBV5-6	NA	CASSLERFGAKFF	TGTGCCAGCAGCTTGGAGAGGTTTGGGGCTAAGTTCTTC
TRBJ1-6	many	TRBV4-1	NA	CASSQDRGSPLHF	TGCGCCAGCAGCCAAGATAGAGGCTCACCCCTCCACTTT
TRBJ2-2	many	TRBV11-3	NA	CASSLGRWGTGELFF	TGTGCCAGCAGCTTAGGGCGGTGGGGCACCGGGGAGCTGTTTTTT
TRBJ1-1	many	TRBV7-6	NA	CASSLVEGAEAFF	TGTGCCAGCAGCTTAGTCGAGGGGGCTGAAGCTTTCTTT
TRBJ2-4	NA	TRBV5-1	TRBD1	CASSPTGSQIAKNIQYF	TGCGCCAGCAGCCCGACAGGGTCCCAGATAGCCAAAAACATTCAGTACTTC
TRBJ2-7	NA	TRBV15	NA	CATSRKVGGSYEQYF	TGTGCCACCAGCAGGAAGGTCGGGGGATCCTACGAGCAGTACTTC
TRBJ2-3	many	TRBV5-1	NA	CASSLVGTRTSTDTQYF	TGCGCCAGCAGCTTGGTAGGGACCCGAACTAGCACAGATACGCAGTATTTT
TRBJ2-3	NA	TRBV29-1	TRBD1	CSVLTGDRYGYTDTQYF	TGCAGCGTCCTGACAGGGGACCGCTATGGCTACACAGATACGCAGTATTTT
TRBJ1-1	many	TRBV20-1	NA	CSARVGSTEAFF	TGCAGTGCTAGAGTCGGGTCCACTGAAGCTTTCTTT
TRBJ2-2	NA	TRBV5-4	NA	CASSPLETGELFF	TGTGCCAGCAGCCCTCTAGAGACCGGGGAGCTGTTTTTT
TRBJ1-3	NA	TRBV25-1	TRBD1	CASSEEDRGKEDTIYF	TGTGCCAGCAGTGAGGAGGACAGGGGCAAGGAGGACACCATATATTTT
TRBJ2-1	few	TRBV5-1	TRBD2	CASGGDLGNEQFF	TGCGCCAGCGGGGGGGACCTGGGGAATGAGCAGTTCTTC
TRBJ1-2	many	TRBV9	NA	CASSVYTGGRGGYTF	TGTGCCAGCAGCGTATATACCGGGGGGCGAGGCGGCTACACCTTC
TRBJ2-7	NA	TRBV20-1	TRBD2	CSASHASGTPYEQYF	TGCAGTGCTTCACATGCTAGCGGGACCCCCTACGAGCAGTACTTC